Shown below are 14 T cell receptor beta chains from a single sample sequenced in a study of Tregs in tolerant kidney transplant recipients. The antigens of these receptors remain unknown. Assay used: immunoSEQ multiplex PCR; TCRdb lists only in-frame clones, some missing. Counted here are 15,000 to 20,000 clones, about two thirds occurring once; the ten biggest clones make up about 3.5%. The sequencing sample was made of Tregs from blood cultured with allogeneic cells. Receptor source: a human donor in good health.

The chain uses TRBV18 and TRBJ1-5; TRBD1 is a possible D gene (6 bases). Germline V gene lookup returns CDR1 KGHSH and CDR2 LQKENI. This CDR3 is 17 amino acids long. Deletions cut 2 bases from V and 4 bases from J, with 18 bases between. The CDR3 sequence is CASSPGQFLGGNQPQHF. The CDR3, as DNA: TGTGCCAGCTCACCAGGACAGTTTCTTGGGGGTAATCAGCCCCAGCATTTT.

V usage is TRBV14 and J usage is TRBJ1-6; the match to TRBD1 covers 7 bases. Trimming cost V 2 bases and J 9 bases; bases outside gene matches: 4. Germline V gives CDR1 SGHDN, CDR2 FVKESK. There are 14 residues in the CDR3. CDR3 nucleotide sequence: TGTGCCAGCAGCCAAATTCAGGGGGTTTCACCCCTCCACTTT. The encoded protein is CASSQIQGVSPLHF.

This clone was observed a handful of times. The chain has TRBV5-1 and TRBJ1-1; no definite D call. The CDR3 consists of 14 residues. Between the trimmed V and J ends, which lost 4 bases and 0 bases, there was a span of 10 bases. Germline-derived CDR1 and CDR2 are SGHRS and YFSETQ. CDR3 residues: CASSLERLNTEAFF. The CDR3 coding sequence is TGCGCCAGCAGCCTGGAAAGGTTGAACACTGAAGCTTTCTTT.

The chain employs TRBV10-2 and TRBJ1-5; D not resolved. The CDR3 consists of 13 residues. Trimming pared 7 bases from V and 6 bases from J, leaving 13 bases between. Germline lookup yields CDR1 WSHSY and CDR2 SAAADI. The DNA of the CDR3 is TGCGCCAGCATGTGGAGGGAAGGTCAGCCCCAGCATTTT. Translated, it gives CASMWREGQPQHF.

The genes are TRBV7-6 and TRBJ2-7, with TRBD1 matching 9 bases. J lost 3 bases, V lost 4 bases, and 10 bases had no gene match. The germline V gene encodes CDR1 SGHVS and CDR2 FNYEAQ. This CDR3 has 16 residues. The CDR3 bases are TGTGCCAGCAGCTATGTTGGGACAGGGCCTTTCTACGAGCAGTACTTC. Protein sequence: CASSYVGTGPFYEQYF. The entire variable domain, with the rest obtained from reference TRBV7-6 and TRBJ2-7, is as follows: GAGVSQSPRYKVTKRGQDVALRCDPISGHVSLYWYRQALGQGPEFLTYFNYEAQQDKSGLPNDRFSAERPEGSISTLTIQRTEQRDSAMYRCASSYVGTGPFYEQYFGPGTRLTVT.

This chain connects TRBV7-2 to TRBJ1-5, with D possibly being TRBD1 (5 bases). The CDR3 has 13 residues. Germline V gene sequence: CDR1 SGHTA, CDR2 FQGNSA. V lost 3 bases and J lost 7, with 10 bases in between. DNA of the CDR3: TGTGCCAGCAGCTTTACATCAGGGCAGCCCCAGCATTTT. Translation gives CASSFTSGQPQHF.

The chain couples TRBV14 to TRBJ2-3; no clear D gene. The CDR3 contains 16 residues. Germline V gene sequence: CDR1 SGHDN, CDR2 FVKESK. V lost 4 bases and J 1 base, leaving 15 bases between the germline ends. The CDR3 DNA is TGTGCCAGCAGCCGCCTGGGTAGGGTAGGCACAGATACGCAGTATTTT. Translating it yields CASSRLGRVGTDTQYF.

The chain recombines TRBV5-1 with TRBJ2-7; the match to TRBD2 covers 7 bases. The CDR3 is 14 residues long. Germline V lookup: CDR1 SGHRS, CDR2 YFSETQ. The ends lost 4 bases at V and 3 bases at J; junction bases unmatched: 7. CDR3: CASSTTGTNYEQYF. The CDR3, as DNA: TGCGCCAGCAGCACCACCGGGACTAACTACGAGCAGTACTTC.

There are a few counts of this clone. This chain joins TRBV21-1 and TRBJ2-7; the table's D gene call, TRBD1, was not cross checked with the DNA. TRBV21-1 is noted as a pseudogene. The CDR3 extends over 14 amino acids. The CDR3 region is CASTQREGGAEQYF. CDR3 bases: TGTGCCAGCACCCAAAGGGAAGGGGGCGCCGAGCAGTACTTC.

This chain links TRBV7-6 with TRBJ2-2; D may be TRBD2 (6 bases). V lost 1 base and J lost 5, with 8 bases in between. This CDR3 is 14 amino acids long. The germline CDR1 and CDR2 sequences are SGHVS and FNYEAQ. The CDR3 bases are TGTGCCAGCAGCTTAGTCGGGGGAACCGGGGAGCTGTTTTTT. Residues: CASSLVGGTGELFF.

J is TRBJ1-1 and V is TRBV6-1; the D gene is possibly TRBD1 (5 bases). The CDR3 is 13 residues long. The V end lost 7 bases, the J end lost 4 bases, and 13 bases lay between the germline ends. Germline CDR1 MNHNS, CDR2 SASEGT. DNA for the CDR3: TGTGCCAGCACTCGGGGGGGGACCACTGAAGCTTTCTTT. Protein product: CASTRGGTTEAFF.

This clone was recorded a few times. This chain connects TRBV6-1 to TRBJ2-1; tentative D call: TRBD1 (6 bases). The V gene lost 0 bases and the J gene lost 4 bases, with 10 bases spanning the gap. This CDR3 spans 15 amino acids. Looked up from germline, CDR1 is MNHNS and CDR2 is SASEGT. The chain's CDR3 is CASSEAGQAYNEQFF. The CDR3 bases are TGTGCCAGCAGTGAAGCGGGACAAGCATACAATGAGCAGTTCTTC.

This clone was observed a few times. The genes are TRBV29-1 and TRBJ2-1; D gene unclear. Germline CDR1 SQVTM, CDR2 ANQGSEA. V was shortened by 6 bases and J by 9 bases, with 9 bases between the two germline ends. This CDR3 has 10 amino acids. The CDR3 nucleotides read TGCAGCGTGTATAGCAGTGAGCAGTTCTTC. Amino acid sequence: CSVYSSEQFF.

The rearrangement joins TRBV19 to TRBJ1-2; 11 bases match TRBD1. The germline V gene encodes CDR1 LNHDA and CDR2 SQIVND (reference sequence). There are 16 residues in the CDR3. V dropped 6 bases and J dropped 4; count of bases not matched to a gene: 10. This CDR3 is CASSFTDRGPIYGYTF. The CDR3 DNA reads TGTGCCAGTAGCTTCACGGACAGGGGGCCTATCTATGGCTACACCTTC.